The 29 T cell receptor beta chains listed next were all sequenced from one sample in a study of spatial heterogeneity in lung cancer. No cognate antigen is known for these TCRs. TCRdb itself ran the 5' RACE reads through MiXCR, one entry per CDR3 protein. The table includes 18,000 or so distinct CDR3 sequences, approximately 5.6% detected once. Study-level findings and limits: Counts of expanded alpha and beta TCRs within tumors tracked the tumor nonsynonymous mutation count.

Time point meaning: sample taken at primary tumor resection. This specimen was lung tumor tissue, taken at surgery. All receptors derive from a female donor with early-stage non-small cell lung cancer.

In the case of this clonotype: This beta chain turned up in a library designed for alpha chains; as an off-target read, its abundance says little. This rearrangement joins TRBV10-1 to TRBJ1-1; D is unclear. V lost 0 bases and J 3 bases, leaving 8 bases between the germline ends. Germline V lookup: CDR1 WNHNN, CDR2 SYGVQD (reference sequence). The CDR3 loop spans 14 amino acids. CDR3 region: CASSESNEYTEAFF. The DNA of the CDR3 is TGCGCCAGCAGTGAGTCGAATGAGTACACTGAAGCTTTCTTT.

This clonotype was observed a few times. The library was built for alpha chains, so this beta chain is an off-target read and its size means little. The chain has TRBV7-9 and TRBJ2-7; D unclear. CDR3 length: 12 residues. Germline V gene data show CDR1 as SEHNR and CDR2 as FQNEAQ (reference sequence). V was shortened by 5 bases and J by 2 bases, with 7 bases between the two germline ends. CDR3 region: CASSQETYEQYF. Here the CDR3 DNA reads TGTGCCAGCAGCCAGGAGACCTACGAGCAGTACTTC.

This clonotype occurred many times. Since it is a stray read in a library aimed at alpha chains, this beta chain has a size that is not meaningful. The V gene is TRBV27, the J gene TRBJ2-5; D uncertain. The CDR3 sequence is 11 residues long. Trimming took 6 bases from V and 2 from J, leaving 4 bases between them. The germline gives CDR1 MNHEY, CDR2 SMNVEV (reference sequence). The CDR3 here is CASRSQETQYF. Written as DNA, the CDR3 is TGTGCCAGCAGATCTCAAGAGACCCAGTACTTC.

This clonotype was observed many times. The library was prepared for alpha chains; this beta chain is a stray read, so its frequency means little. Here the CDR3 reads CASSQTSTGRKAEAFF. In nucleotides, the CDR3 is TGTGCCAGCAGTCAGACATCGACAGGGCGGAAAGCTGAAGCTTTCTTT. This chain uses TRBV5-6 with TRBJ1-1; 7 nucleotides match TRBD1. Losses at the gene ends were 5 bases for V and 6 bases for J; bases not matched to a gene: 16. The CDR3 extends over 16 amino acids. Germline V lookup: CDR1 SGHDT, CDR2 YYEEEE.

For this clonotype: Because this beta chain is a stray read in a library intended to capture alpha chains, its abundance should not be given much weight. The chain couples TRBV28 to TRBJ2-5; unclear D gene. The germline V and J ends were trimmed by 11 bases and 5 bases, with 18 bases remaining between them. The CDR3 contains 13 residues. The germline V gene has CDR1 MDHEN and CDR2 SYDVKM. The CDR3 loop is CAAARGVPETQYF. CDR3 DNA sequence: TGTGCCGCTGCCCGAGGAGTCCCGGAGACCCAGTACTTC.

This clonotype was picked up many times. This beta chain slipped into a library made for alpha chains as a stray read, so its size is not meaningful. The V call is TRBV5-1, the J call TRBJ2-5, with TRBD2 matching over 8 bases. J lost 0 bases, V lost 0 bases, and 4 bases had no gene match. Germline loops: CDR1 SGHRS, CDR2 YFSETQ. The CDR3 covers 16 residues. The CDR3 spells CASSLGSGNNQETQYF. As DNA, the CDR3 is TGCGCCAGCAGCTTGGGTAGCGGGAACAACCAAGAGACCCAGTACTTC.

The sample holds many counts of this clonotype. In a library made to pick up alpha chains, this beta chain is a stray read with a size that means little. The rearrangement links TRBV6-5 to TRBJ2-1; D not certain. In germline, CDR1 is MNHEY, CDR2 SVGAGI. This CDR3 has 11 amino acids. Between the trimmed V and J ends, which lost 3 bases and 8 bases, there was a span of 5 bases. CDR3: CASSYWDEQFF. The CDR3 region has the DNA TGTGCCAGCAGTTATTGGGATGAGCAGTTCTTC.

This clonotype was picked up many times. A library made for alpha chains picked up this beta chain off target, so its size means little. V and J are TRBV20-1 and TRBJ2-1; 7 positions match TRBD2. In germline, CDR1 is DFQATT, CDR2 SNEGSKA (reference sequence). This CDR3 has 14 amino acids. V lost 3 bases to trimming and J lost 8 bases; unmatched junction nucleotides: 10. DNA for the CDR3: TGCAGTGCTAGGACTAGCAGAGGCACACATGAGCAGTTCTTC. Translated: CSARTSRGTHEQFF.

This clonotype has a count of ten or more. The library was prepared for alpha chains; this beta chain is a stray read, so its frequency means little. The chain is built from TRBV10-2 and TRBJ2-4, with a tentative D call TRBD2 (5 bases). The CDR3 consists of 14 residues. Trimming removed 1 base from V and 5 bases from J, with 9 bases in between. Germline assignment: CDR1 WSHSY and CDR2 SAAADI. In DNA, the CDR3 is TGCGCCAGCAGTGAGTGGCCGAGGGAAAACATTCAGTACTTC. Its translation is CASSEWPRENIQYF.

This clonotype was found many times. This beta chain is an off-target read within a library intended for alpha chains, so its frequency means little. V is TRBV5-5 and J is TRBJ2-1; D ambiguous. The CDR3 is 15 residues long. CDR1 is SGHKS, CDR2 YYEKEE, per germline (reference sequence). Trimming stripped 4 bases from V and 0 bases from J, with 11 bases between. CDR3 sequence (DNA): TGTGCCAGCAGCCCTGACACCGTCTCCTACAATGAGCAGTTCTTC. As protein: CASSPDTVSYNEQFF. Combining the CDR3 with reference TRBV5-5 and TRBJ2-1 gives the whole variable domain DAGVTQSPTHLIKTRGQQVTLRCSPISGHKSVSWYQQVLGQGPQFIFQYYEKEERGRGNFPDRFSARQFPNYSSELNVNALLLGDSALYLCASSPDTVSYNEQFFGPGTRLTVL.

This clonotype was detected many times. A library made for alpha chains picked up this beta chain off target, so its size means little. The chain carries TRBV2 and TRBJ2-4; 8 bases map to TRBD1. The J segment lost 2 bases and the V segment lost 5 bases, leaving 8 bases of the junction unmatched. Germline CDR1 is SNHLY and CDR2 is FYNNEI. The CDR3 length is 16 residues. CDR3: CASSFGQGGSKNIQYF. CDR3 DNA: TGTGCCAGCAGTTTCGGACAGGGAGGTTCCAAAAACATTCAGTACTTC.

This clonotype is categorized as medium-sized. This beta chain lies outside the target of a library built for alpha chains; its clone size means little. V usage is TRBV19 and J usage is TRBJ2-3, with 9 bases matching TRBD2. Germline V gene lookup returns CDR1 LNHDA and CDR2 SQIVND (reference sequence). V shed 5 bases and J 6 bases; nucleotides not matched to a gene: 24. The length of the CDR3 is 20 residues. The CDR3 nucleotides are TGTGCCAGTAGTTTTACCGGGACAGCAAGACTAGCGGTTATCCGGGATACGCAGTATTTT. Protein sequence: CASSFTGTARLAVIRDTQYF.

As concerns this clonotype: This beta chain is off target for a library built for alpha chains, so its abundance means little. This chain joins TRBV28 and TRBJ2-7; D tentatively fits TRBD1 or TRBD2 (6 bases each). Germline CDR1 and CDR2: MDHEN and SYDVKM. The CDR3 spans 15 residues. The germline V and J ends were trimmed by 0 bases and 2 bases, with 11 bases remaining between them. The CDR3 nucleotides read TGTGCCAGCAGTTTATGGGGGGGCTCGGCCTACGAGCAGTACTTC. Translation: CASSLWGGSAYEQYF.

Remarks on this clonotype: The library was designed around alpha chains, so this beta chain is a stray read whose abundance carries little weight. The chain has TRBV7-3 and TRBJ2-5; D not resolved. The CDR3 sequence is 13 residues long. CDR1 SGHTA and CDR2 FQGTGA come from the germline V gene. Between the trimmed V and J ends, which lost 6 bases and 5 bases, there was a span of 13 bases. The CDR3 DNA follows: TGTGCCAGCAGTAAAGGGAAGGAGGAGACCCAGTACTTC. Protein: CASSKGKEETQYF.

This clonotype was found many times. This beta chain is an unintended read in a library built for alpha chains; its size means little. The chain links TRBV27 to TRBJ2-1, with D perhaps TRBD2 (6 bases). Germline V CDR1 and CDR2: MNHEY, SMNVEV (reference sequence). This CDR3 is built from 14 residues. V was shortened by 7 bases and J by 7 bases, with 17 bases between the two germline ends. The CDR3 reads CASMWGSGGNEQFF. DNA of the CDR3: TGTGCCAGCATGTGGGGTAGCGGAGGGAATGAGCAGTTCTTC.

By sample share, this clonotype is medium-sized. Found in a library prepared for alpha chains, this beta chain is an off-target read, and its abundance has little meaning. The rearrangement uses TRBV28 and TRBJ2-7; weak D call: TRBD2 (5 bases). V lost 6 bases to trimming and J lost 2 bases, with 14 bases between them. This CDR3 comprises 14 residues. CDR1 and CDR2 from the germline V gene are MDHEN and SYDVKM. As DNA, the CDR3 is TGTGCCAGCAGGGACCCCAGGCGGGCCTACGAGCAGTACTTC. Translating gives CASRDPRRAYEQYF.

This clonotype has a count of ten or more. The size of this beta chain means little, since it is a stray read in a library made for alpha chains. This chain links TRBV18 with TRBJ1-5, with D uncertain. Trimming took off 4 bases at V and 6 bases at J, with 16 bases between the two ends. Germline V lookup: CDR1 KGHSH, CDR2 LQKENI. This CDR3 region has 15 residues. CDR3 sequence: CASSQDGPEGQPQHF. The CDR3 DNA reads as TGTGCCAGCTCACAGGACGGCCCGGAAGGTCAGCCCCAGCATTTT.

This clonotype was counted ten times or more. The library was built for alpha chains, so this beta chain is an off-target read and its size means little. The CDR3 region has the DNA TGTGCCAGCAGCTTACAGGGGGCCGACGAGCAGTACTTC. This encodes CASSLQGADEQYF. The rearrangement joins TRBV7-2 to TRBJ2-7; 8 bases agree with TRBD1. V shed 2 bases and J 5 bases; nucleotides not matched to a gene: 2. This CDR3 has 13 residues. From germline, CDR1 is SGHTA and CDR2 FQGNSA.

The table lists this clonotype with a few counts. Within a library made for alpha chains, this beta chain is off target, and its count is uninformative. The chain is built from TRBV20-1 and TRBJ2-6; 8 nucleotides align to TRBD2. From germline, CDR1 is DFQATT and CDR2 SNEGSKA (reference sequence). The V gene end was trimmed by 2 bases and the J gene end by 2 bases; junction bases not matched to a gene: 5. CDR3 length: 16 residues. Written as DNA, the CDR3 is TGCAGTGCTAGAAGACCGGGACTAGCTGGGGCCAACGTCCTGACTTTC. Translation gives CSARRPGLAGANVLTF.

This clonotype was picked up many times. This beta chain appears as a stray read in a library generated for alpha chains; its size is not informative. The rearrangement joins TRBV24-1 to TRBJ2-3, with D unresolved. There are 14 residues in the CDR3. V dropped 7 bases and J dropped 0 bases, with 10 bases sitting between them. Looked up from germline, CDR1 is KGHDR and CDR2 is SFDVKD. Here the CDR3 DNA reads TGTGCCACCAGCCGCGGCCTCAGCACAGATACGCAGTATTTT. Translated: CATSRGLSTDTQYF.

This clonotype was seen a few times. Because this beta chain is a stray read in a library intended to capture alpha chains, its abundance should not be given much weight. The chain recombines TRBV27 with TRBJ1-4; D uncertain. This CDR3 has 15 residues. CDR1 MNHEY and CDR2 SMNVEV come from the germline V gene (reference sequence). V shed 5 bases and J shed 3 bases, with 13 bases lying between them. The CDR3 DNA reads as TGTGCCAGCAGTACCGGTGCCCTGGCTAATGAAAAACTGTTTTTT. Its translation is CASSTGALANEKLFF.

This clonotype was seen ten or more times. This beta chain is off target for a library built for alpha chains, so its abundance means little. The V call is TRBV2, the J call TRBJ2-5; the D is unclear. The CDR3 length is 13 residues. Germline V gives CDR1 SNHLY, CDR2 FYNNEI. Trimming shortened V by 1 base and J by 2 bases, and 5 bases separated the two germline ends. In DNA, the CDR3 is TGTGCCAGCAGTGAAGGCAGACAAGAGACCCAGTACTTC. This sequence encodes CASSEGRQETQYF.

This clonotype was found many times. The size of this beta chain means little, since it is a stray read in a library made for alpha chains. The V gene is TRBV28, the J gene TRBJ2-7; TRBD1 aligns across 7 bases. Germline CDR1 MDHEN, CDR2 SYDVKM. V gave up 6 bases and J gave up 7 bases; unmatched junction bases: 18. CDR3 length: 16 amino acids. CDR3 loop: CASRSGGTGVLREQYF. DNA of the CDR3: TGTGCCAGCAGGTCTGGGGGCACAGGGGTCTTAAGAGAGCAGTACTTC.

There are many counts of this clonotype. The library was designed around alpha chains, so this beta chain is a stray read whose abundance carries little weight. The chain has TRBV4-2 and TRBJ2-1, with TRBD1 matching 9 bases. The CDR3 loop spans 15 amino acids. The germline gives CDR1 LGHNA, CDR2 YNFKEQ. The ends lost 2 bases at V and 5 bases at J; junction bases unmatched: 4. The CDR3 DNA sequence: TGTGCCAGCAGCCAACCGGGACAGGGCCACAATGAGCAGTTCTTC. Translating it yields CASSQPGQGHNEQFF.

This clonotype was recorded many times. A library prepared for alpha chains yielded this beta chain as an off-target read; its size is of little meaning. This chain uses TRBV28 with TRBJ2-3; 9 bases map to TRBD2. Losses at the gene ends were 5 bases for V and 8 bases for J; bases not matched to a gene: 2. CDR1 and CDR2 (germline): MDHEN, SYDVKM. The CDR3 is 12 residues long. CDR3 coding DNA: TGTGCCAGCAGTCGACTAGCGGTTACGCAGTATTTT. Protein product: CASSRLAVTQYF.

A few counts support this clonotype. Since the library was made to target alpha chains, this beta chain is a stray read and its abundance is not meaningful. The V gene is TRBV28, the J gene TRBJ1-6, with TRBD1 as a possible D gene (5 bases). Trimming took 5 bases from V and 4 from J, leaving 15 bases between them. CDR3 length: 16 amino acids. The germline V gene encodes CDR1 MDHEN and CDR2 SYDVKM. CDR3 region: CASSPYRDSYNSPLHF. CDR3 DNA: TGTGCCAGCAGTCCCTACCGGGACTCATATAATTCACCCCTCCACTTT.

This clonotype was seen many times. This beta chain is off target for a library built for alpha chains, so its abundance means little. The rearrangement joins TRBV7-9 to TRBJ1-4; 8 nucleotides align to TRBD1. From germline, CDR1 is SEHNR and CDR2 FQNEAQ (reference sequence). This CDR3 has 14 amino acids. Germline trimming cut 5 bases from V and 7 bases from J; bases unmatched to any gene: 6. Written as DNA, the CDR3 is TGTGCCAGCAGCCACGGACAGGGAGGTGAAAAACTGTTTTTT. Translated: CASSHGQGGEKLFF.

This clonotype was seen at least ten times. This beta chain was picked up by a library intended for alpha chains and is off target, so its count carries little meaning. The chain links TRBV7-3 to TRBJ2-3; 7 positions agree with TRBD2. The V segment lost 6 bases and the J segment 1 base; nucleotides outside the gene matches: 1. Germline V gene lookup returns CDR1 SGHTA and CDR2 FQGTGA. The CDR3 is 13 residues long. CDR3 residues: CASRREGTDTQYF. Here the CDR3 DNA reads TGTGCCAGCAGACGGGAGGGCACAGATACGCAGTATTTT.

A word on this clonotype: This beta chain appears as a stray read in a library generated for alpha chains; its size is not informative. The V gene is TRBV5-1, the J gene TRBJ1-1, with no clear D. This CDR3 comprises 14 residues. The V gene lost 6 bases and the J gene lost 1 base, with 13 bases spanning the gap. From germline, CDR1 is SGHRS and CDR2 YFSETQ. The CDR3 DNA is TGCGCCAGCACACGAGGGTCCGGGAACACTGAAGCTTTCTTT. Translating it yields CASTRGSGNTEAFF.